These T cell receptor beta chains were read from a single sample in a study of blood T cell repertoires in COVID-19. Sequencing was performed with immunoSEQ multiplex PCR; in TCRdb, only in-frame clones are kept and a portion is missing. The table includes about 210,000 clones, about 92% detected once. The source material was peripheral blood. These receptors were collected from a man in his thirties or forties with acute or convalescent COVID-19. CDR3s include the opening cysteine and the closing phenylalanine or tryptophan. The D gene is left open where the match is weak. Clone size, where shown, is once, few, many, or a class for clones that have expanded.

cdr3_aa: CASSPQGARAFF; cdr3_nt: TGTGCCAGCTCACCCCAGGGGGCAAGGGCTTTCTTT; j_call: TRBJ1-1; clone_size: -; d_call: TRBD1; v_call: TRBV18
cdr3_aa: CASSSTGGETQYF; cdr3_nt: TGTGCCAGCAGTTCTACAGGGGGCGAGACCCAGTACTTC; j_call: TRBJ2-5; clone_size: -; d_call: TRBD1; v_call: TRBV7-3
cdr3_aa: CASKGADRGNNQPQHF; cdr3_nt: TGTGCCAGCAAGGGAGCGGACAGGGGGAATAATCAGCCCCAGCATTTT; j_call: TRBJ1-5; clone_size: -; d_call: TRBD1; v_call: TRBV6-6
cdr3_aa: CASSPRSGSPSYEQYF; cdr3_nt: TGTGCCAGCTCACCAAGATCGGGATCCCCTTCCTACGAGCAGTACTTC; j_call: TRBJ2-7; clone_size: -; d_call: -; v_call: TRBV18
cdr3_aa: CASSLAGNTDTQYF; cdr3_nt: TGTGCCAGCAGCTTAGCGGGAAACACAGATACGCAGTATTTT; j_call: TRBJ2-3; clone_size: -; d_call: -; v_call: TRBV13
cdr3_aa: CASSLNRDEQFF; cdr3_nt: TGTGCCAGCAGCTTAAACAGGGATGAGCAGTTCTTC; j_call: TRBJ2-1; clone_size: -; d_call: -; v_call: TRBV7-9
cdr3_aa: CASSLTGAVDTQYF; cdr3_nt: TGTGCCAGCAGCTTAACGGGAGCCGTAGATACGCAGTATTTT; j_call: TRBJ2-3; clone_size: -; d_call: -; v_call: TRBV7-2
cdr3_aa: CASNPDRGEGYTF; cdr3_nt: TGTGCCAGCAACCCGGACAGGGGAGAAGGCTACACCTTC; j_call: TRBJ1-2; clone_size: -; d_call: TRBD1; v_call: TRBV2
cdr3_aa: CASINPGVSYEQYF; cdr3_nt: TGTGCCAGCATCAACCCGGGGGTCTCCTACGAGCAGTACTTC; j_call: TRBJ2-7; clone_size: -; d_call: -; v_call: TRBV28
cdr3_aa: CASHAHQGSNQPQHF; cdr3_nt: TGTGCCAGCCATGCCCACCAGGGAAGCAATCAGCCCCAGCATTTT; j_call: TRBJ1-5; clone_size: -; d_call: -; v_call: TRBV6-5
cdr3_aa: CASSAKSGRAYEQYF; cdr3_nt: TGTGCCAGCAGTGCTAAATCCGGGAGAGCCTACGAGCAGTACTTC; j_call: TRBJ2-7; clone_size: once; d_call: -; v_call: TRBV6-2/TRBV6-3
cdr3_aa: CASTDSIREQYF; cdr3_nt: TGTGCCAGCACTGATTCGATCCGGGAGCAGTACTTC; j_call: TRBJ2-7; clone_size: -; d_call: -; v_call: TRBV28
cdr3_aa: CASSTPVRGRSNQPQHF; cdr3_nt: TGTGCCAGTAGTACCCCCGTCAGGGGAAGGAGCAATCAGCCCCAGCATTTT; j_call: TRBJ1-5; clone_size: -; d_call: -; v_call: TRBV19
cdr3_aa: CASSLRTDHYEQYF; cdr3_nt: TGTGCCAGCAGCCTACGGACAGACCACTACGAGCAGTACTTC; j_call: TRBJ2-7; clone_size: -; d_call: -; v_call: TRBV6-5
cdr3_aa: CASKMDRGRGDTGELFF; cdr3_nt: TGTGCCAGCAAAATGGATAGGGGGAGAGGCGACACCGGGGAGCTGTTTTTT; j_call: TRBJ2-2; clone_size: -; d_call: -; v_call: TRBV7-9
cdr3_aa: CASSQGGGLAGGNEQYF; cdr3_nt: TGTGCCAGTAGCCAGGGAGGTGGGCTAGCGGGAGGCAACGAGCAGTACTTC; j_call: TRBJ2-7; clone_size: -; d_call: TRBD2; v_call: TRBV19
cdr3_aa: CASSQAPGAGELFF; cdr3_nt: TGTGCCAGCAGCCAAGCCCCCGGGGCCGGGGAGCTGTTTTTT; j_call: TRBJ2-2; clone_size: -; d_call: -; v_call: TRBV3-1/TRBV3-2
cdr3_aa: CASRDWGQSTEAFF; cdr3_nt: TGTGCCAGCAGGGATTGGGGGCAAAGCACTGAAGCTTTCTTT; j_call: TRBJ1-1; clone_size: -; d_call: -; v_call: TRBV2
cdr3_aa: CASSGKSSYNSPLHF; cdr3_nt: TGTGCCAGCAGTGGAAAGAGCTCCTATAATTCACCCCTCCACTTT; j_call: TRBJ1-6; clone_size: once; d_call: -; v_call: TRBV2
cdr3_aa: CASSPGGSSYGYTF; cdr3_nt: TGTGCCAGCAGCCCAGGAGGAAGTTCCTATGGCTACACCTTC; j_call: TRBJ1-2; clone_size: -; d_call: -; v_call: TRBV5-4
cdr3_aa: CASTLVGTGLYGYTF; cdr3_nt: TGTGCCAGCACCCTTGTTGGGACAGGACTCTATGGCTACACCTTC; j_call: TRBJ1-2; clone_size: once; d_call: TRBD1; v_call: TRBV5-8
cdr3_aa: CASSQLEAGTTADTQYF; cdr3_nt: TGCGCCAGCAGCCAGCTTGAGGCGGGCACTACGGCAGATACGCAGTATTTT; j_call: TRBJ2-3; clone_size: -; d_call: -; v_call: TRBV4-1
cdr3_aa: CASSRQGGNQPQHF; cdr3_nt: TGTGCCAGCAGTCGGCAGGGAGGGAATCAGCCCCAGCATTTT; j_call: TRBJ1-5; clone_size: -; d_call: -; v_call: TRBV6-5
cdr3_aa: CASQGSYNSPLHF; cdr3_nt: TGTGCCAGCCAGGGGTCCTATAATTCACCCCTCCACTTT; j_call: TRBJ1-6; clone_size: -; d_call: -; v_call: TRBV12-3/TRBV12-4
cdr3_aa: CASRTIQGKHIQYF; cdr3_nt: TGTGCCAGCAGAACTATACAGGGGAAGCACATTCAGTACTTC; j_call: TRBJ2-4; clone_size: -; d_call: TRBD1; v_call: TRBV28